This TCR beta chain was recorded in a study of control samples from healthy donors and cancer patients. Assay: immunoSEQ multiplex PCR; the TCRdb copy retains only in-frame clones and omits some. The sample holds about 120,000 clones, just over 90% seen once. The germline gives CDR1 MDHEN, CDR2 SYDVKM. The germline V and J ends were trimmed by 2 bases and 2 bases, with 6 bases remaining between them. This CDR3 is 14 amino acids long. What was sequenced was PBMCs. This chain links TRBV28 with TRBJ1-4; D is ambiguous. This clonotype originated in a man between 45 and 60 years old with head and neck cancer. CDR3 amino acids: CASSLRRTNEKLFF. In nucleotides, the CDR3 is TGTGCCAGCAGTTTAAGGAGGACTAATGAAAAACTGTTTTTT.